This T cell receptor beta chain was identified in a study of blood T cell repertoires in COVID-19. The assay was immunoSEQ multiplex PCR, and TCRdb's table has in-frame clones only and misses some. The sample records approximately 160,000 clones, 75% to 90% being singletons. V was pared by 3 bases and J by 0 bases, with 9 bases of the junction left unmatched. Germline CDR1 and CDR2: LNHDA and SQIVND (reference sequence). The CDR3 is made up of 18 amino acids. V and J are TRBV19 and TRBJ1-5; TRBD1 agrees at 9 bases. This TCR was sampled from a woman at least 80 years old with active or convalescent COVID-19. The sample taken for sequencing was peripheral blood. CDR3 DNA: TGTGCCAGTAGTATTATTGGACAGGGGAGGGTTAGCAATCAGCCCCAGCATTTT. This codes for CASSIIGQGRVSNQPQHF.